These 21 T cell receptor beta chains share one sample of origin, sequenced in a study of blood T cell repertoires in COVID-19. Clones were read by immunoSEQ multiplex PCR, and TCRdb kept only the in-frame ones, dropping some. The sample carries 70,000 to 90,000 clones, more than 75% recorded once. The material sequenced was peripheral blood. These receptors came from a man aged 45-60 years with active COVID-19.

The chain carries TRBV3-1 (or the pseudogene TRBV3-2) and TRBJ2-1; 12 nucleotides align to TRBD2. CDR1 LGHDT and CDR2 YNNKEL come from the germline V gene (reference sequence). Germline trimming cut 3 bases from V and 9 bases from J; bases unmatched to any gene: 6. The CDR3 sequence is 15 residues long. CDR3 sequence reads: CASSHGLAGWGEQFF. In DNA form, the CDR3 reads TGTGCCAGCAGCCACGGACTAGCGGGATGGGGTGAGCAGTTCTTC.

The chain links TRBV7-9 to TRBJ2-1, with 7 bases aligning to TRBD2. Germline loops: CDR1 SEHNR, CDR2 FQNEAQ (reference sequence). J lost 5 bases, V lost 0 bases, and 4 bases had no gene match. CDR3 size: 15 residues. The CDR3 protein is CASSLASGADNEQFF. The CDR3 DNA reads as TGTGCCAGCAGCTTAGCGAGCGGGGCAGACAATGAGCAGTTCTTC.

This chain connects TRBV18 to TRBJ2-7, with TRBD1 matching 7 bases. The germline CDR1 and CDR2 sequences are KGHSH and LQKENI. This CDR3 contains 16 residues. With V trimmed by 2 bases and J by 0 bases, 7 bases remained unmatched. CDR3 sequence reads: CASSPRAGGSSYEQYF. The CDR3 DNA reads TGTGCCAGCTCACCAAGGGCAGGGGGAAGCTCCTACGAGCAGTACTTC.

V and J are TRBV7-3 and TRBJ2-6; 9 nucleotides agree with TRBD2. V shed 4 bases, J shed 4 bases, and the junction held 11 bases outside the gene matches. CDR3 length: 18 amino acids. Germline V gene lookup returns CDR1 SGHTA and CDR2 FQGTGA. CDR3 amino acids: CASSSPGGGAAGANVLTF. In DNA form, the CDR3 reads TGTGCCAGCAGCTCCCCGGGCGGGGGGGCTGCAGGGGCCAACGTCCTGACTTTC.

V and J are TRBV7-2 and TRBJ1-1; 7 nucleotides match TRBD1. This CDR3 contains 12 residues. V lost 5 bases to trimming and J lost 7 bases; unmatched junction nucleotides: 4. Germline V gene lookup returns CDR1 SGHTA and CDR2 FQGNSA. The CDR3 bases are TGTGCCAGCAGCCGACAGGGCCTTGAAGCTTTCTTT. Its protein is CASSRQGLEAFF.

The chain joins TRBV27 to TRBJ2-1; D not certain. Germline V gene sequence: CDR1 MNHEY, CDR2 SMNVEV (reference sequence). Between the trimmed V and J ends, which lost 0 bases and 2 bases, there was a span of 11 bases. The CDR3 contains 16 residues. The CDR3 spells CASSLSSILPYNEQFF. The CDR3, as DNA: TGTGCCAGCAGTTTATCGAGCATACTTCCCTACAATGAGCAGTTCTTC.

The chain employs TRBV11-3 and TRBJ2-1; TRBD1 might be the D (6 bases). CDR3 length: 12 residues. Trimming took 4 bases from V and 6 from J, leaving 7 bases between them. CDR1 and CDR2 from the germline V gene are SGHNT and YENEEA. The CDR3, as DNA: TGTGCCAGCAGCTACAGGGTCAATGAGCAGTTCTTC. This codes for CASSYRVNEQFF.

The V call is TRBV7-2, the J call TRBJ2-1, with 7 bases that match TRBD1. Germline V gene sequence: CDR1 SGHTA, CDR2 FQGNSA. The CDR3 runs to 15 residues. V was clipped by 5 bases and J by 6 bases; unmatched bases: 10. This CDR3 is CASSPDRSRGNEQFF. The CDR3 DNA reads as TGTGCCAGCAGCCCGGACAGGTCGAGGGGCAATGAGCAGTTCTTC.

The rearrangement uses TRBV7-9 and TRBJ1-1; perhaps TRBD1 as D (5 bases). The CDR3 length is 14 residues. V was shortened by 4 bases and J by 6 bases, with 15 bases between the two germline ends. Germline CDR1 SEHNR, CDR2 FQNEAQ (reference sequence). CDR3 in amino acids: CASSSHRSGSEAFF. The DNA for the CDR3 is TGTGCCAGCAGCTCACATCGGTCAGGGTCTGAAGCTTTCTTT.

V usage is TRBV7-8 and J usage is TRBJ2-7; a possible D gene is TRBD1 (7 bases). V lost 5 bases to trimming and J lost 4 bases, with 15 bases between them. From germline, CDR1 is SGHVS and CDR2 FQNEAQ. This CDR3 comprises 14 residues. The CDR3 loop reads CASSGGTDHYEQYF. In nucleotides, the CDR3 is TGTGCCAGCAGCGGCGGGACAGACCATTACGAGCAGTACTTC.

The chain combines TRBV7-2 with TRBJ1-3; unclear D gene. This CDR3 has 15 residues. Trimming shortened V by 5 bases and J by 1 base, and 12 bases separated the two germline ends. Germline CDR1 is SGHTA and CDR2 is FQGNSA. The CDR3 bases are TGTGCCAGCAGCGCGAGGGCCTTTTCTGGAAACACCATATATTTT. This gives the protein CASSARAFSGNTIYF.

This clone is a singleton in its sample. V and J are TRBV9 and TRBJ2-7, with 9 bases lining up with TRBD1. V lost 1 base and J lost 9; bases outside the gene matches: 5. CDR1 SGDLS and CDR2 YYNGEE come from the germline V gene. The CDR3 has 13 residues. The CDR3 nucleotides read TGTGCCAGCAGCGTAACCGACAGGGGGGGGCAGTACTTC. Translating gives CASSVTDRGGQYF.

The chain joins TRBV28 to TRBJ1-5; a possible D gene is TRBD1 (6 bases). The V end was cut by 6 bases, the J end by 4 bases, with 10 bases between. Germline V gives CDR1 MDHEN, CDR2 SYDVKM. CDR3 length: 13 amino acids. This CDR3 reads CASRGRGNQPQHF. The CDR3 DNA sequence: TGTGCCAGCAGAGGGAGGGGGAATCAGCCCCAGCATTTT.

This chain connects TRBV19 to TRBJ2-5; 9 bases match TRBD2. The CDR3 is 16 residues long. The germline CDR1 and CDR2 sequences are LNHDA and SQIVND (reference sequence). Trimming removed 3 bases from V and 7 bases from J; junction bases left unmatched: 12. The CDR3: CASSIGAGGPKGTQYF. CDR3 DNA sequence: TGTGCCAGTAGTATTGGAGCGGGAGGTCCTAAGGGGACCCAGTACTTC.

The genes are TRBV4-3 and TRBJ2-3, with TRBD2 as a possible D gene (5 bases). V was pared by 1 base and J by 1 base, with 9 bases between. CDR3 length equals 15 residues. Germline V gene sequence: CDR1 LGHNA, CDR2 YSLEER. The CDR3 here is CASSQAGIGTDTQYF. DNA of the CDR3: TGCGCCAGCAGCCAAGCGGGGATAGGCACAGATACGCAGTATTTT.

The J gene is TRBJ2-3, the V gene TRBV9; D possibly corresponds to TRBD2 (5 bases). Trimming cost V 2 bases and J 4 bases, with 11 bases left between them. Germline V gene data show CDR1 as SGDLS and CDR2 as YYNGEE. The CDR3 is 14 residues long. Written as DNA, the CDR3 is TGTGCCAGCAGCGTCCGGCCCGGGGCAGATACGCAGTATTTT. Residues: CASSVRPGADTQYF.

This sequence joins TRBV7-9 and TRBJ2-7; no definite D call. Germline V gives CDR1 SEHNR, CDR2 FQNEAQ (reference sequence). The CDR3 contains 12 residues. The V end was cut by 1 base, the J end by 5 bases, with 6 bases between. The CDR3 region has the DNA TGTGCCAGCAGCTTAGGCAGTAACGAGCAGTACTTC. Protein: CASSLGSNEQYF.

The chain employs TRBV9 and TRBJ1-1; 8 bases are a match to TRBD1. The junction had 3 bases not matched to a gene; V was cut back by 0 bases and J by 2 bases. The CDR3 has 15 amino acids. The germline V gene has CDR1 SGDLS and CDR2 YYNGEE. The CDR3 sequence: CASSVVGQGNTEAFF. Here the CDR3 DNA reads TGTGCCAGCAGCGTAGTAGGACAGGGCAACACTGAAGCTTTCTTT.

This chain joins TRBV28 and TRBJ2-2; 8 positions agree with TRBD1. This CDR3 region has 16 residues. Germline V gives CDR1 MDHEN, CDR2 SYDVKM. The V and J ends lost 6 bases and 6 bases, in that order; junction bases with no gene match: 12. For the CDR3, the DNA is TGTGCCAGCAGCAGCCCGAACAGGGGGATGGCCGGGGAGCTGTTTTTT. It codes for CASSSPNRGMAGELFF.

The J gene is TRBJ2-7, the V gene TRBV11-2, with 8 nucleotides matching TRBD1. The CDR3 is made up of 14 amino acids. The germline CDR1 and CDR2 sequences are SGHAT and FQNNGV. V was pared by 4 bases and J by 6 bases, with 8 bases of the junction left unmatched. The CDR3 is CASSSGQGRGEQYF. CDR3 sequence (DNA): TGTGCCAGCAGCTCCGGACAGGGCCGGGGCGAGCAGTACTTC.

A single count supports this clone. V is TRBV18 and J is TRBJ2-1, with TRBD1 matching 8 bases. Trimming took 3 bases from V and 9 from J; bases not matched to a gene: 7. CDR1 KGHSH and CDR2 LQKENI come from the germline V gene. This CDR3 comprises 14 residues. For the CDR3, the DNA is TGTGCCAGCTCACCGGGGCAGGGGGCTGGTGAGCAGTTCTTC. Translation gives CASSPGQGAGEQFF. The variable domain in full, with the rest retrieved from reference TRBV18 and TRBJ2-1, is NAGVMQNPRHLVRRRGQEARLRCSPMKGHSHVYWYRQLPEEGLKFMVYLQKENIIDESGMPKERFSAEFPKEGPSILRIQQVVRGDSAAYFCASSPGQGAGEQFFGPGTRLTVL.